These 17 T cell receptor beta chains were all obtained from the same sample, sequenced in a study of cytomegalovirus exposure and HLA in healthy donors. The table came from immunoSEQ multiplex PCR; TCRdb's copy has only in-frame clones and leaves some out. The sample consists of 150,000 to 200,000 clones, 84% of them appearing once. Input material: PBMCs. The source is a man younger than 35 in good health and CMV-seropositive.

The V call is TRBV4-3, the J call TRBJ2-3, with D possibly TRBD2 on 6 matching bases. CDR3 length: 15 amino acids. Per the germline V gene, CDR1 is LGHNA and CDR2 is YSLEER. V lost 3 bases to trimming and J lost 6 bases, with 16 bases between them. CDR3 sequence: CASSQEGYLPDTQYF. The CDR3 nucleotides are TGCGCCAGCAGCCAGGAGGGGTACCTCCCGGATACGCAGTATTTT.

On this clone: This CDR3 is also generated by other DNA sequences in the sample. This chain links TRBV27 with TRBJ2-7, with no clear D. The length of the CDR3 is 13 residues. Germline loops: CDR1 MNHEY, CDR2 SMNVEV (reference sequence). V lost 2 bases and J lost 2, with 7 bases in between. CDR3 region: CASSLTPTYEQYF. The DNA of the CDR3 is TGTGCCAGCAGTTTAACACCCACCTACGAGCAGTACTTC.

The chain combines TRBV5-4 with TRBJ1-2; TRBD1 might be the D (5 bases). CDR1 is SGHNT, CDR2 YYREEE, per germline (reference sequence). The CDR3 contains 15 residues. The V end was cut by 4 bases, the J end by 4 bases, with 17 bases between. The CDR3, as DNA: TGTGCCAGCAGCCTAGTGGGCGGGGGACCCTATGGCTACACCTTC. This gives the protein CASSLVGGGPYGYTF.

This clone has only one observation. The chain is built from TRBV27 and TRBJ2-3, with 7 positions matching TRBD2. The germline V gene has CDR1 MNHEY and CDR2 SMNVEV (reference sequence). The length of the CDR3 is 14 residues. V was clipped by 0 bases and J by 6 bases; unmatched bases: 3. CDR3 sequence reads: CASSLSGAGDTQYF. The CDR3 nucleotides read TGTGCCAGCAGTTTATCGGGAGCGGGGGATACGCAGTATTTT.

The chain couples TRBV10-3 to TRBJ1-3; D is uncertain. CDR1 and CDR2 (germline): ENHRY, SYGVKD. With 4 bases removed from V and 0 bases from J, the gap between germline ends came to 7 bases. The CDR3 has 14 amino acids. The CDR3 region has the DNA TGTGCCATCAGTGCGGGGAACTCTGGAAACACCATATATTTT. Encoded protein: CAISAGNSGNTIYF.

This chain links TRBV30 with TRBJ2-7; a possible D gene is TRBD1 (6 bases). Germline assignment: CDR1 GTSNPN and CDR2 SVGIG (reference sequence). The V end was cut by 2 bases, the J end by 3 bases, with 8 bases between. The CDR3 length is 12 residues. DNA of the CDR3: TGTGCCTGGAGTTCAGGGGTCTACGAGCAGTACTTC. Translated, it gives CAWSSGVYEQYF.

V usage is TRBV28 and J usage is TRBJ1-2; no reliable D call. V shed 2 bases and J shed 4 bases, with 11 bases lying between them. The CDR3 is made up of 14 amino acids. The germline CDR1 and CDR2 sequences are MDHEN and SYDVKM. The CDR3 region is CASSLLSGGYGYTF. Written as DNA, the CDR3 is TGTGCCAGCAGTTTACTTTCGGGAGGCTATGGCTACACCTTC.

The V gene is TRBV6-5, the J gene TRBJ2-7; tentative D call: TRBD2 (5 bases). Germline CDR1 is MNHEY and CDR2 is SVGAGI. This CDR3 spans 14 amino acids. V was shortened by 6 bases and J by 2 bases, with 14 bases between the two germline ends. DNA for the CDR3: TGTGCCAGCAGCCCCCTAGCACTGGCCTACGAGCAGTACTTC. Encoded protein: CASSPLALAYEQYF.

The chain employs TRBV7-2 and TRBJ2-4; perhaps TRBD1 as D (6 bases). CDR3 length: 15 residues. Germline-derived CDR1 and CDR2 are SGHTA and FQGNSA. V was shortened by 5 bases and J by 2 bases, with 13 bases between the two germline ends. The CDR3 region is CASSADTGTKNIQYF. CDR3 DNA: TGTGCCAGCAGCGCCGACACAGGGACCAAAAACATTCAGTACTTC.

The rearrangement joins TRBV6-1 to TRBJ1-5; no clear D. The CDR3 is 13 residues long. V gave up 3 bases and J gave up 9 bases, with 12 bases separating them. Germline lookup yields CDR1 MNHNS and CDR2 SASEGT. CDR3 DNA: TGTGCCAGCAGTGAGGGAGGGAGTGGGCCCCAGCATTTT. Amino acid sequence: CASSEGGSGPQHF.

The rearrangement joins TRBV28 to TRBJ2-1; 10 bases line up with TRBD2. Germline trimming cut 6 bases from V and 0 bases from J; bases unmatched to any gene: 2. CDR3 size: 15 residues. The germline gives CDR1 MDHEN, CDR2 SYDVKM. For the CDR3, the DNA is TGTGCCAGCAGAACTAGCGGGATCTCCTACAATGAGCAGTTCTTC. As protein: CASRTSGISYNEQFF. Complete variable domain (other parts from reference TRBV28 and TRBJ2-1): DVKVTQSSRYLVKRTGEKVFLECVQDMDHENMFWYRQDPGLGLRLIYFSYDVKMKEKGDIPEGYSVSREKKERFSLILESASTNQTSMYLCASRTSGISYNEQFFGPGTRLTVL.

This clone was seen only once. This chain uses TRBV19 with TRBJ1-5; D is uncertain. There are 15 residues in the CDR3. In germline, CDR1 is LNHDA, CDR2 SQIVND (reference sequence). Trimming cost V 4 bases and J 4 bases, with 14 bases left between them. In nucleotides, the CDR3 is TGTGCCAGTAGTAACTGGGGAGAGGGAAATCAGCCCCAGCATTTT. It yields the protein CASSNWGEGNQPQHF.

This rearrangement joins TRBV4-2 to TRBJ2-1, with 13 bases fitting TRBD2. CDR3 length: 18 residues. Germline V gene lookup returns CDR1 LGHNA and CDR2 YNFKEQ. Unmatched junction bases numbered 14, after V lost 5 bases and J lost 7 bases. CDR3 bases: TGTGCCAGCAGCACGGACAGGGGGCTACTAGCGGGAGGGAATGAGCAGTTCTTC. Protein product: CASSTDRGLLAGGNEQFF.

The genes are TRBV5-1 and TRBJ2-5, with D perhaps TRBD2 (7 bases). V was cut by 4 bases and J by 2 bases, with 18 bases left in between. Germline CDR1 SGHRS, CDR2 YFSETQ. The CDR3 runs to 16 residues. CDR3 bases: TGCGCCAGCAGCCGGAACCGAGCGGGACAACAAGAGACCCAGTACTTC. As protein: CASSRNRAGQQETQYF.

The chain links TRBV6-6 to TRBJ2-3; 8 bases align to TRBD2. J was trimmed by 2 bases and V by 5 bases; bases with no gene match: 3. The CDR3 loop spans 14 amino acids. Germline lookup yields CDR1 MNHNY and CDR2 SVGAGI (reference sequence). CDR3: CASSRGGITDTQYF. In nucleotides, the CDR3 is TGTGCCAGCAGTCGGGGGGGAATCACAGATACGCAGTATTTT.

V and J are TRBV9 and TRBJ1-3; no clear D gene. Deletions cut 0 bases from V and 2 bases from J, with 9 bases between. Germline values: CDR1 SGDLS, CDR2 YYNGEE. The CDR3 extends over 15 amino acids. As DNA, the CDR3 is TGTGCCAGCAGCGTAGCGGGAACGCCTGGAAACACCATATATTTT. Protein: CASSVAGTPGNTIYF.

The chain recombines TRBV6-6 with TRBJ1-2; D remains unclear. The CDR3 totals 12 residues. Germline V CDR1 and CDR2: MNHNY, SVGAGI (reference sequence). Trimming took off 0 bases at V and 10 bases at J, with 9 bases between the two ends. The DNA for the CDR3 is TGTGCCAGCAGTTACTCCTGGGAGGACTACACCTTC. Encoded protein: CASSYSWEDYTF.